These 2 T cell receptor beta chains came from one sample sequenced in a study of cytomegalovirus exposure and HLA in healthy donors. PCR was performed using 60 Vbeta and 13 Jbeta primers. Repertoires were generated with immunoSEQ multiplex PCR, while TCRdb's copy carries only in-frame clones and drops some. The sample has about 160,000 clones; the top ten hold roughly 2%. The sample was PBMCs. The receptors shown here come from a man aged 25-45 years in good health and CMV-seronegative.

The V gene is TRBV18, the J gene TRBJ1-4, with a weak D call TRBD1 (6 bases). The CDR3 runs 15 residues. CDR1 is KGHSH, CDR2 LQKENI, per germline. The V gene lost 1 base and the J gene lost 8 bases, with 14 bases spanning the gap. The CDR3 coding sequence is TGTGCCAGCTCACCACTTGGGGGCAGGAGAGAAAAACTGTTTTTT. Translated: CASSPLGGRREKLFF.

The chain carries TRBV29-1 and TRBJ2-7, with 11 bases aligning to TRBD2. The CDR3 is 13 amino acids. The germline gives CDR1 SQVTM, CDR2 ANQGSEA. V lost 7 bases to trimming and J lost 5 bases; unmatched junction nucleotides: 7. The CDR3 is CSGRLAGLDEQYF. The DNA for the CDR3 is TGCAGCGGCCGACTAGCGGGACTCGACGAGCAGTACTTC.